A single T cell receptor (beta chain) is shown here with its context. Assay used: immunoSEQ multiplex PCR; TCRdb lists only in-frame clones, some missing. The data show under 150,000 clones, around 82% seen once. Germline V gene sequence: CDR1 SQVTM, CDR2 ANQGSEA. The V segment lost 7 bases and the J segment 5 bases; nucleotides outside the gene matches: 10. The CDR3 consists of 14 residues. The data were taken from a study of blood T cell repertoires in COVID-19. Material: PBMCs or T cells enriched from blood (not recorded which). This chain links TRBV29-1 with TRBJ2-3, with 9 bases fitting TRBD2. The clonotype originates from a man aged 50 to 60 in a cohort exposed to, infected with or recovered from COVID-19 (not recorded which). CDR3 amino acids: CSGQAGGGGDTQYF. Written as DNA, the CDR3 is TGCAGCGGGCAAGCGGGGGGCGGCGGAGATACGCAGTATTTT.